This T cell receptor beta chain was documented in a study of cytomegalovirus exposure and HLA in healthy donors. This CDR3 has 16 residues. PCR involved 60 Vbeta and 13 Jbeta primers. Assay used: immunoSEQ multiplex PCR; TCRdb lists only in-frame clones, some missing. The sample yields about 130,000 clones, around 80% seen once. General observations from the study: The classifier reportedly diagnosed cytomegalovirus status with high sensitivity and specificity.

A word on this clone: Its antigen is not known.

The chain uses TRBV21-1 and TRBJ2-1; the table calls TRBD2, which could not be checked here. TRBV21-1 is termed a pseudogene. The clonotype comes from a boy aged 2 to 10 in good health and CMV-seronegative. Specimen: PBMCs. The CDR3 region is CASSKSRPPSYNEQFF. CDR3 DNA sequence: TGTGCCAGTAGCAAATCTAGGCCCCCTTCCTACAATGAGCAGTTCTTC.